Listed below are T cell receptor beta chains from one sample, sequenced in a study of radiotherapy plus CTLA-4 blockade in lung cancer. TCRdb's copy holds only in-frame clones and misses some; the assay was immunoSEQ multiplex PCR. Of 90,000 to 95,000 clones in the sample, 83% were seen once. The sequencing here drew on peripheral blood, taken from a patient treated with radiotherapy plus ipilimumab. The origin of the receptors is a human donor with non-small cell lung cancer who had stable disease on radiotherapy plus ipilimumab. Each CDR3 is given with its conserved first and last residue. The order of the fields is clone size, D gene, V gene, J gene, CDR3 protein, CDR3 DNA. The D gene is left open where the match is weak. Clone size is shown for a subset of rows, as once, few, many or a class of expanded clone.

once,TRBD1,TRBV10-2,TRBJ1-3,CASSVQGASGNTIYF,TGCGCCAGCAGTGTACAGGGGGCGTCTGGAAACACCATATATTTT
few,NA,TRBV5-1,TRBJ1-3,CASSGTGTSAGNTIYF,TGCGCCAGCAGCGGGACCGGGACGAGTGCTGGAAACACCATATATTTT
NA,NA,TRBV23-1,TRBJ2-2,CASSQSSGSCAGELFF,TGCGCCAGCAGTCAATCGAGCGGCAGTTGCGCCGGGGAGCTGTTTTTT
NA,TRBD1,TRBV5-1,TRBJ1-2,CASSSILGQGGGYTF,TGCGCCAGCAGCTCCATACTCGGACAGGGTGGTGGCTACACCTTC
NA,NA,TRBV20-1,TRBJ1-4,CSAEDDEKLFF,TGCAGTGCTGAGGACGATGAAAAACTGTTTTTT
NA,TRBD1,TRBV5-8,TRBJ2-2,CASTLRTGRTGELFF,TGTGCCAGCACCTTGCGGACAGGGAGAACCGGGGAGCTGTTTTTT
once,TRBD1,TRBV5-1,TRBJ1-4,CASSRGGQGNEKLFF,TGCGCCAGCAGCCGCGGGGGACAGGGCAACGAAAAACTGTTTTTT
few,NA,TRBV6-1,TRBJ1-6,CASRVTAPGEALHF,TGTGCCAGCAGAGTGACAGCCCCTGGGGAAGCCCTCCACTTT
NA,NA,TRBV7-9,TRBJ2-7,CASSLVIGPGSSYEQYF,TGTGCCAGCAGCTTAGTGATAGGGCCCGGAAGCTCCTACGAGCAGTACTTC
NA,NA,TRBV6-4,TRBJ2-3,CASSLTDSADTQYF,TGTGCCAGCAGTCTTACTGACTCCGCCGATACGCAGTATTTT
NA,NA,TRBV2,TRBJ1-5,CASYSSNQPQHF,TGTGCCAGCTATTCGAGCAATCAGCCCCAGCATTTT
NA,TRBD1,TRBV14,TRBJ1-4,CASSHLLGQGFEKLFF,TGTGCCAGCAGCCATCTGCTCGGACAGGGGTTTGAAAAACTGTTTTTT
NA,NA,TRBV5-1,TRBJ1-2,CASSLAAGDNYGYTF,TGCGCCAGCAGCTTGGCGGCAGGTGATAACTATGGCTACACCTTC
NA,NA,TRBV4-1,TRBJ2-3,CASSQVATTDTQYF,TGCGCCAGCAGCCAAGTCGCGACGACAGATACGCAGTATTTT
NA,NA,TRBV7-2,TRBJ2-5,CASSKWESQETQYF,TGTGCCAGCAGCAAGTGGGAGTCCCAAGAGACCCAGTACTTC
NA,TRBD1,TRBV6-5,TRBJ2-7,CASRRGQANYEQYF,TGTGCCAGCAGGCGGGGACAGGCCAACTACGAGCAGTACTTC
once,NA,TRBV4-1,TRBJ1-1,CASSQGRGDYTEAFF,TGCGCCAGCAGCCAAGGTCGGGGCGATTACACTGAAGCTTTCTTT
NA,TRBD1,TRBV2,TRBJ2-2,CASRLDRGITGELFF,TGTGCCAGCAGATTGGACAGGGGAATCACCGGGGAGCTGTTTTTT
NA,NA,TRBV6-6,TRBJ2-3,CASSATGAGMNTQYF,TGTGCCAGCAGCGCTACCGGGGCAGGGATGAATACGCAGTATTTT
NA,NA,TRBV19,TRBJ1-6,CASSIKLVNSPLHF,TGTGCCAGTAGTATTAAGCTCGTAAATTCACCCCTCCACTTT
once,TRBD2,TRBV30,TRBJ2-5,CAWTPSGNQETQYF,TGTGCCTGGACGCCTAGCGGGAACCAAGAGACCCAGTACTTC
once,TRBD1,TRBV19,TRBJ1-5,CASTLDRGRPGNQPQHF,TGTGCCAGTACCTTGGACAGGGGGCGCCCCGGCAATCAGCCCCAGCATTTT
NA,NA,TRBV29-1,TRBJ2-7,CSVEPQGNEQYF,TGCAGCGTTGAACCCCAGGGAAACGAGCAGTACTTC
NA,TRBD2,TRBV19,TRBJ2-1,CASNSLAGHNNEQFF,TGTGCCAGTAACTCACTAGCGGGCCATAACAATGAGCAGTTCTTC
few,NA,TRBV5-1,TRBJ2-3,CASSLSTDTQYF,TGCGCCAGCAGCTTGTCGACAGATACGCAGTATTTT
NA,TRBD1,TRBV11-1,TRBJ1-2,CASSLDRGRGGYTF,TGTGCCAGCAGCCTGGACAGGGGGCGCGGCGGCTACACCTTC
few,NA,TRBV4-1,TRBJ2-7,CASSQEVGIGEQYF,TGCGCCAGCAGCCAAGAAGTAGGGATCGGCGAGCAGTACTTC
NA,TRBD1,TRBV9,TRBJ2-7,CASSPRTGANEQYF,TGTGCCAGCAGCCCTAGGACAGGGGCGAACGAGCAGTACTTC
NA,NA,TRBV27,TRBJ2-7,CASSLFGEKQYF,TGTGCCAGCAGTTTATTTGGGGAGAAGCAGTACTTC
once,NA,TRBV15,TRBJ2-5,CATSSGAPVKTQYF,TGTGCCACCAGCAGCGGGGCGCCGGTAAAGACCCAGTACTTC
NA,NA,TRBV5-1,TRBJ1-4,CASSPPTGPQREKLFF,TGCGCCAGCAGCCCCCCAACAGGGCCGCAAAGGGAAAAACTGTTTTTT
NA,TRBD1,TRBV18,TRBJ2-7,CASSNPYRGQGYEQYF,TGTGCCAGCTCTAATCCTTACAGGGGGCAGGGCTACGAGCAGTACTTC
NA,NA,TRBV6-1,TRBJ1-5,CASRGVSNQPQHF,TGTGCCAGCAGAGGGGTAAGCAATCAGCCCCAGCATTTT
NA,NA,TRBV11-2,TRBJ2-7,CASSPSRAQGGEQYF,TGTGCCAGCAGCCCCTCCAGGGCCCAGGGTGGCGAGCAGTACTTC
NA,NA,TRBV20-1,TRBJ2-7,CSARRLDEQYF,TGCAGTGCTAGGAGACTAGACGAGCAGTACTTC
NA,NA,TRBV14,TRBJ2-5,CASSHREFEETQYF,TGTGCCAGCAGCCACCGAGAATTCGAAGAGACCCAGTACTTC
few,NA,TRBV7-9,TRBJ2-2,CASSPTGELFF,TGTGCCAGCAGCCCCACCGGGGAGCTGTTTTTT
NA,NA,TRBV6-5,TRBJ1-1,CASNSGTGNTEAFF,TGTGCCAGCAATTCTGGGACGGGAAACACTGAAGCTTTCTTT
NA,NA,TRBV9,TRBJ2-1,CASSNSGTSTNEQFF,TGTGCCAGCAGCAACTCCGGGACATCTACTAATGAGCAGTTCTTC
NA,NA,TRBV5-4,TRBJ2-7,CASSPSPIREQYF,TGTGCCAGCAGCCCCTCTCCGATTAGAGAGCAGTACTTC
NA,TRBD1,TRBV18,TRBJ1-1,CASSLGQGTTEAFF,TGTGCCAGCTCACTGGGACAGGGGACCACTGAAGCTTTCTTT
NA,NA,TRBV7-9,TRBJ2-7,CASSLGVGVGSHEQYF,TGTGCCAGCAGCTTAGGGGTTGGGGTGGGATCTCACGAGCAGTACTTC
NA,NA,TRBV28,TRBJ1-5,CASSLGHGPELPQHF,TGTGCCAGCAGTTTAGGGCATGGGCCGGAGTTGCCCCAGCATTTT
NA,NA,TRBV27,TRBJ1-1,CASRSGQFRAEAFF,TGTGCCAGCAGATCCGGACAGTTCCGGGCTGAAGCTTTCTTT
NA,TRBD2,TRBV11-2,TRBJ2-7,CASSSAGGLTEQYF,TGTGCCAGCAGCTCAGCGGGAGGATTGACAGAGCAGTACTTC